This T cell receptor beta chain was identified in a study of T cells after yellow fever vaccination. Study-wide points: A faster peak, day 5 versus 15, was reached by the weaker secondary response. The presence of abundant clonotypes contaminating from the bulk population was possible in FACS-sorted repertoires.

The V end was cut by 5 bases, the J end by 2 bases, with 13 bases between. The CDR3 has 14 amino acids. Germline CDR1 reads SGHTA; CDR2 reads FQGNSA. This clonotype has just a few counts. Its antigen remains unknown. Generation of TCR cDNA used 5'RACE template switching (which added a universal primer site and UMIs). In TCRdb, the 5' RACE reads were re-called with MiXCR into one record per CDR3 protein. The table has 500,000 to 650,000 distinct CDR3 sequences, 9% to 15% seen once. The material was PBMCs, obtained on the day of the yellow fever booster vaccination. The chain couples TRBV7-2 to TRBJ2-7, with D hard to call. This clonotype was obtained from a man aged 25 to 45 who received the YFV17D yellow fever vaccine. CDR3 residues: CASSPELETYEQYF. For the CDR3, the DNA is TGTGCCAGCAGCCCAGAACTTGAAACCTACGAGCAGTACTTC.